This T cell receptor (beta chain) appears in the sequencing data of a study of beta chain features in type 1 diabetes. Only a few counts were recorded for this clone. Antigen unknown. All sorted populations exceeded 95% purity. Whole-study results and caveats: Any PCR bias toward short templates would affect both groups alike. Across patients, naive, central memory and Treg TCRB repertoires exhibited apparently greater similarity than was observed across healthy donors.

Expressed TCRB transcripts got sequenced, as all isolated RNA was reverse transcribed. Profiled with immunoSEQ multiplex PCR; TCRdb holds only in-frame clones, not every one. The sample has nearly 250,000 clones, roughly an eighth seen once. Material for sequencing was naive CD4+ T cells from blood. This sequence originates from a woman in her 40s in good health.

The DNA of the CDR3 is TGTGCTAGTGGGGGGAGACGGGCGACGAGCTCCTACGAGCAGTACTTC. Translated, it gives CASGGRRATSSYEQYF. The chain joins TRBV12-5 to TRBJ2-7, with D possibly matching TRBD2 (5 bases). The V and J ends lost 6 bases and 0 bases respectively, with 18 bases between them. The germline V gene encodes CDR1 LGHNT and CDR2 FRNRAP. There are 16 residues in the CDR3.